Below, 23 T cell receptor beta chains from the same sample are listed, as sequenced in a study of T cell responses to AZD1222 COVID-19 vaccine. Sequencing was performed with immunoSEQ multiplex PCR; in TCRdb, only in-frame clones are kept and a portion is missing. The data hold approximately 120,000 clones, with roughly 92% observed a single time. Material: peripheral blood, obtained on day 0 of AZD1222 vaccination. Source of these receptors: an adult in good health.

The chain couples TRBV21-1 to TRBJ1-1. TRBV21-1 is recorded as a pseudogene. This CDR3 has 15 amino acids. The chain's CDR3 is CASSKARGRHRLAFF. In DNA form, the CDR3 reads TGTGCCAGCAGCAAAGCGCGGGGGAGGCACCGACTGGCTTTCTTT.

This sequence joins TRBV15 and TRBJ2-7, with 8 bases matching TRBD2. Germline CDR1 is LNHNV and CDR2 is YYDKDF (reference sequence). The CDR3 runs 13 residues. With 5 bases clipped from V and 1 base from J, the junction kept 1 base outside the gene matches. The CDR3 coding sequence is TGTGCCACCAGCGTAGCGGGGTCCTACGAGCAGTACTTC. Translating it yields CATSVAGSYEQYF.

The chain recombines TRBV2 with TRBJ1-1; D gene uncertain. The V end was cut by 7 bases, the J end by 4 bases, with 16 bases between. Germline V gene lookup returns CDR1 SNHLY and CDR2 FYNNEI. The CDR3 extends over 14 amino acids. The CDR3 here is CASISVKGSTEAFF. The DNA of the CDR3 is TGTGCCAGCATTTCGGTTAAGGGAAGCACTGAAGCTTTCTTT.

This rearrangement joins TRBV9 to TRBJ1-2; D ambiguous. Deletions cut 3 bases from V and 2 bases from J, with 8 bases between. The CDR3 length is 13 residues. Germline lookup yields CDR1 SGDLS and CDR2 YYNGEE. CDR3 sequence reads: CASSGLGNYGYTF. The CDR3, as DNA: TGTGCCAGCAGCGGTCTCGGAAACTATGGCTACACCTTC.

The chain joins TRBV9 to TRBJ1-2; D may be TRBD1 (5 bases). Germline assignment: CDR1 SGDLS and CDR2 YYNGEE. The CDR3 is made up of 12 amino acids. V was cut by 2 bases and J by 7 bases, with 9 bases left in between. CDR3 sequence reads: CASSVSGGGYTF. Here the CDR3 DNA reads TGTGCCAGCAGCGTCTCCGGGGGTGGCTACACCTTC.

The chain recombines TRBV11-2 with TRBJ2-7; D unresolved. The germline V gene encodes CDR1 SGHAT and CDR2 FQNNGV. V dropped 5 bases and J dropped 4 bases, with 6 bases sitting between them. The CDR3 loop spans 11 amino acids. CDR3 DNA sequence: TGTGCCAGCAGCCGTGCATACGAGCAGTACTTC. This translates into CASSRAYEQYF.

V gene TRBV7-8 combines with J gene TRBJ2-7, with TRBD2 identical over 7 bases. The germline V gene has CDR1 SGHVS and CDR2 FQNEAQ. The CDR3 is made up of 15 amino acids. After removal of 2 bases from V and 1 base from J, the junction contained 5 bases not matched to a gene. CDR3 residues: CASSLWGGFSYEQYF. In DNA form, the CDR3 reads TGTGCCAGCAGCTTATGGGGGGGTTTTTCCTACGAGCAGTACTTC.

J is TRBJ1-6 and V is TRBV4-1; D is undetermined. This CDR3 is 15 amino acids long. Germline V lookup: CDR1 MGHRA, CDR2 YSYEKL. V dropped 1 base and J dropped 8 bases, with 12 bases sitting between them. This CDR3 is CASSQVSVRDSPLHF. The CDR3 nucleotides are TGCGCCAGCAGCCAAGTCTCTGTCCGGGATTCACCCCTCCACTTT.

The chain is built from TRBV9 and TRBJ1-4; tentatively, D is TRBD1 (5 bases). Germline CDR1 SGDLS, CDR2 YYNGEE. The V end lost 4 bases, the J end lost 6 bases, and 13 bases lay between the germline ends. CDR3 length: 14 amino acids. The CDR3 DNA sequence: TGTGCCAGCAGCTTCAGGGCTTTCGATGAAAAACTGTTTTTT. Its translation: CASSFRAFDEKLFF.

This rearrangement joins TRBV30 to TRBJ1-5; possibly TRBD1 for D (5 bases). This CDR3 has 14 residues. V lost 0 bases, J lost 7 bases, and 13 bases lay in between. CDR1 and CDR2 (germline): GTSNPN, SVGIG (reference sequence). This CDR3 reads CAWSVEGFGQPQHF. CDR3 DNA: TGTGCCTGGAGTGTCGAGGGGTTTGGACAGCCCCAGCATTTT.

The chain couples TRBV19 to TRBJ1-2; 8 positions match TRBD1. The CDR3 is made up of 12 amino acids. From germline, CDR1 is LNHDA and CDR2 SQIVND (reference sequence). With 7 bases clipped from V and 9 bases from J, the junction kept 7 bases outside the gene matches. The CDR3 DNA sequence: TGTGCCAGTACCGGAGACAGGGGTCGCTACACCTTC. It codes for CASTGDRGRYTF.

V gene TRBV5-1 combines with J gene TRBJ2-5; 12 positions match TRBD2. The length of the CDR3 is 17 residues. After removal of 0 bases from V and 3 bases from J, the junction contained 6 bases not matched to a gene. Looked up from germline, CDR1 is SGHRS and CDR2 is YFSETQ. CDR3 in DNA: TGCGCCAGCAGCTTGGCGGCTAGCGGGGGGGCCGAAGAGACCCAGTACTTC. Translating gives CASSLAASGGAEETQYF.

This clone was observed once. The CDR3 region is CASKVSQAMNTEAFF. In nucleotides, the CDR3 is TGTGCCAGCAAAGTGAGTCAGGCCATGAACACTGAAGCTTTCTTT. The rearrangement links TRBV6-5 to TRBJ1-1; D remains ambiguous. The CDR3 contains 15 residues. The germline CDR1 and CDR2 sequences are MNHEY and SVGAGI. V lost 7 bases to trimming and J lost 0 bases, with 15 bases between them.

This chain connects TRBV9 to TRBJ2-2, with TRBD1 matching over 7 bases. The CDR3 runs 14 residues. Germline values: CDR1 SGDLS, CDR2 YYNGEE. V was pared by 4 bases and J by 7 bases, with 7 bases of the junction left unmatched. The CDR3 loop is CASSSYRGGGELFF. The CDR3 DNA sequence: TGTGCCAGCAGCTCCTACAGGGGCGGCGGGGAGCTGTTTTTT.

This clone appeared a single time. The chain joins TRBV27 to TRBJ1-1; D is perhaps TRBD1 (6 bases). V was pared by 7 bases and J by 0 bases, with 12 bases between. Per the germline V gene, CDR1 is MNHEY and CDR2 is SMNVEV (reference sequence). This CDR3 is 14 amino acids long. The CDR3 spells CASIRDTMNTEAFF. CDR3 DNA sequence: TGTGCCAGCATACGGGACACTATGAACACTGAAGCTTTCTTT.

This rearrangement joins TRBV6-5 to TRBJ2-7, with TRBD1 identical over 11 bases. Germline assignment: CDR1 MNHEY and CDR2 SVGAGI. This CDR3 is built from 13 residues. With V trimmed by 8 bases and J by 3 bases, 3 bases remained unmatched. In DNA form, the CDR3 reads TGTGCCAGCGGGGGGACAGGGGGCTACGAGCAGTACTTC. Translated, it gives CASGGTGGYEQYF.

J is TRBJ2-2 and V is TRBV10-3; unclear D gene. CDR1 is ENHRY and CDR2 is SYGVKD in the germline V gene. CDR3 length equals 15 residues. Trimming cost V 4 bases and J 3 bases, with 12 bases left between them. DNA of the CDR3: TGTGCCATCAGTGTCCTGGCAGGCTACACCGGGGAGCTGTTTTTT. This codes for CAISVLAGYTGELFF.

J is TRBJ1-5 and V is TRBV6-5; D gene uncertain. The length of the CDR3 is 12 residues. V was pared by 8 bases and J by 5 bases, with 10 bases between. Germline values: CDR1 MNHEY, CDR2 SVGAGI. For the CDR3, the DNA is TGTGCCAGCGGGTCCGCTGATCAGCCCCAGCATTTT. Translating gives CASGSADQPQHF.

The rearrangement links TRBV11-2 to TRBJ2-5, with 7 bases aligning to TRBD1. V was pared by 1 base and J by 5 bases, with 7 bases of the junction left unmatched. The CDR3 consists of 15 residues. Germline V gene data show CDR1 as SGHAT and CDR2 as FQNNGV. CDR3 region: CASSLVRQGWETQYF. For the CDR3, the DNA is TGTGCCAGCAGCTTAGTACGACAGGGTTGGGAGACCCAGTACTTC. Drawing the rest from reference TRBV11-2 and TRBJ2-5, the complete variable domain is EAGVAQSPRYKIIEKRQSVAFWCNPISGHATLYWYQQILGQGPKLLIQFQNNGVVDDSQLPKDRFSAERLKGVDSTLKIQPAKLEDSAVYLCASSLVRQGWETQYFGPGTRLLVL.

J is TRBJ2-1 and V is TRBV4-1; D is ambiguous. Germline-derived CDR1 and CDR2 are MGHRA and YSYEKL. V shed 1 base and J shed 10 bases, with 14 bases lying between them. The length of the CDR3 is 14 residues. The CDR3 bases are TGCGCCAGCAGCCAAGTTCCACTGCCTAGGGAGCAGTTCTTC. Translation: CASSQVPLPREQFF.

The CDR3 DNA reads TGTGCCAGCTCACGGACTAGCGGGGCTCCCGCAGGCAACACCGGGGAGCTGTTTTTT. It yields the protein CASSRTSGAPAGNTGELFF. The chain links TRBV18 to TRBJ2-2; TRBD2 aligns across 12 bases. In germline, CDR1 is KGHSH, CDR2 LQKENI. With 4 bases clipped from V and 2 bases from J, the junction kept 11 bases outside the gene matches. The CDR3 loop spans 19 amino acids.

The rearrangement joins TRBV28 to TRBJ1-5; D remains unclear. Germline V lookup: CDR1 MDHEN, CDR2 SYDVKM. The ends were cut back, 7 bases at V and 7 bases at J, with 11 bases in the middle. This CDR3 comprises 12 residues. CDR3 sequence reads: CASTTRTQPQHF. DNA for the CDR3: TGTGCCAGCACTACAAGGACCCAGCCCCAGCATTTT.

The rearrangement uses TRBV9 and TRBJ2-2, with a weak D call TRBD2 (6 bases). Germline CDR1 is SGDLS and CDR2 is YYNGEE. Between the trimmed V and J ends, which lost 3 bases and 1 base, there was a span of 16 bases. CDR3 length: 17 residues. CDR3 residues: CASSGAEGTRNTGELFF. The DNA of the CDR3 is TGTGCCAGCAGCGGAGCGGAGGGAACTCGGAACACCGGGGAGCTGTTTTTT. The whole variable domain, remainder taken from reference TRBV9 and TRBJ2-2, is DSGVTQTPKHLITATGQRVTLRCSPRSGDLSVYWYQQSLDQGLQFLIQYYNGEERAKGNILERFSAQQFPDLHSELNLSSLELGDSALYFCASSGAEGTRNTGELFFGEGSRLTVL.